Below, one T cell receptor (beta chain) is given with its context. The sample is drawn from a study of blood T cell repertoires in COVID-19. Here immunoSEQ multiplex PCR was the method, and the copy in TCRdb shows in-frame clones only, minus some. Here the sample spans about 270,000 clones, around 90% being singletons. Resolution of symptoms, clearance, or two negative PCRs was present in recovered Cohort 3 donors. Looked up from germline, CDR1 is SGHRS and CDR2 is YFSETQ. CDR3 length: 15 amino acids. Between the trimmed V and J ends, which lost 2 bases and 0 bases, there was a span of 9 bases. Sequences were obtained from PBMCs or T cells enriched from blood (not recorded which). The source is a woman in her forties or fifties who had recovered from COVID-19. This chain uses TRBV5-1 with TRBJ2-1, with D perhaps matching TRBD2 (6 bases). The CDR3: CASSFAGTSYNEQFF. For the CDR3, the DNA is TGCGCCAGCAGCTTCGCGGGGACCTCCTACAATGAGCAGTTCTTC.